The entry below gives a single T cell receptor (beta chain) sequence along with its context. V shed 6 bases and J 2 bases; nucleotides not matched to a gene: 8. This CDR3 has 17 residues. Germline V gives CDR1 ENHRY, CDR2 SYGVKD. An input of about 0.45 to 1 ug of RNA was subjected to reverse transcription using random hexamers. TCR beta CDR3 was amplified by immunoSEQ multiplex PCR. This amplification extended across 54 Vbeta and 13 Jbeta segments. MiXCR, run by TCRdb on the immunoSEQ multiplex PCR reads, gives a single entry per CDR3 protein. Of roughly 84,000 distinct CDR3 sequences in the sample, 95% to 96% were seen once. The data were obtained in a study of CD8 T cells in Susac syndrome.

This chain joins TRBV10-3 and TRBJ2-1; 12 nucleotides agree with TRBD2. The sequence was obtained from a human donor with Susac syndrome. Specimen: CD8+ T cells from PBMCs. For the CDR3, the DNA is TGTGCCATCAGCCCCCGTGCTAGCGGGAGGGCCTACAATGAGCAGTTCTTC. Encoded protein: CAISPRASGRAYNEQFF.